The clone carrying this TCR beta chain occurred many times. The antigen is undetermined. These data belong to a study of neurological immune-mediated disorders. Study-wide findings and caveats: HTLV-1-associated myelopathy had the most TCR clonal expansion, and multiple sclerosis had the least, less than healthy controls. CDR3 amino acid sequences found in expanded clones were never shared across subjects, suggesting private repertoires in all groups.

The cDNA came from 5'RACE, which used 10-nucleotide random UMIs. TCRdb re-derived calls from the 5' RACE reads in MiXCR, one entry per CDR3 protein. Of about 59,000 distinct CDR3 sequences listed, 24% were seen once; the top ten hold 3.5% to 5.5%. This CDR3 spans 13 amino acids. The V gene's germline CDR1 is SEHNR and CDR2 FQNEAQ (reference sequence). V was clipped by 11 bases and J by 8 bases; unmatched bases: 14. Time point indicated: technical triplicate 2. Preparation of the unsorted libraries drew on 2 million PBMCs stored at -80 C. Sequencing input: PBMCs. The clonotype originates from a man aged 60 to 75 with HTLV-1-associated myelopathy (HAM/TSP). V gene TRBV7-9 combines with J gene TRBJ1-1, with 7 bases matching TRBD1. CDR3 DNA: TGTGCCGTAAGACAGGGTGAGGTGGGGGAAGCTTTCTTT. Translating gives CAVRQGEVGEAFF. The full variable domain, with the rest looked up from reference TRBV7-9 and TRBJ1-1, is DTGVSQNPRHKITKRGQNVTFRCDPISEHNRLYWYRQTLGQGPEFLTYFQNEAQLEKSRLLSDRFSAERPKGSFSTLEIQRTEQGDSAMYLCAVRQGEVGEAFFGQGTRLTVV.